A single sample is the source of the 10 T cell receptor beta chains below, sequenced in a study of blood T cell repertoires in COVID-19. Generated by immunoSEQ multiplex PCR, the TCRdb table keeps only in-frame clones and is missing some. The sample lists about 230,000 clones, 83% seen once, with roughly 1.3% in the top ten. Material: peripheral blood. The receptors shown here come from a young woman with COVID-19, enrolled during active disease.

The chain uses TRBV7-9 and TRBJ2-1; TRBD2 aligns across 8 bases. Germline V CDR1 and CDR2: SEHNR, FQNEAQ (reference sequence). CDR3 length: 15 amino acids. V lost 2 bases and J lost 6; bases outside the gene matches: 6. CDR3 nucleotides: TGTGCCAGCAGCTTAATCCCACTAGCGGCCAATGAGCAGTTCTTC. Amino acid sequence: CASSLIPLAANEQFF.

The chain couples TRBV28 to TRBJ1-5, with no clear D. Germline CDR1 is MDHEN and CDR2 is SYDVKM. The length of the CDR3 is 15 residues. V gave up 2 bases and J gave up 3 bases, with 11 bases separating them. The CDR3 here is CASSLKPRLNQPQHF. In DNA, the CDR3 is TGTGCCAGCAGTTTAAAGCCCAGGCTCAATCAGCCCCAGCATTTT. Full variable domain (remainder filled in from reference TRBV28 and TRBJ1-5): DVKVTQSSRYLVKRTGEKVFLECVQDMDHENMFWYRQDPGLGLRLIYFSYDVKMKEKGDIPEGYSVSREKKERFSLILESASTNQTSMYLCASSLKPRLNQPQHFGDGTRLSIL.

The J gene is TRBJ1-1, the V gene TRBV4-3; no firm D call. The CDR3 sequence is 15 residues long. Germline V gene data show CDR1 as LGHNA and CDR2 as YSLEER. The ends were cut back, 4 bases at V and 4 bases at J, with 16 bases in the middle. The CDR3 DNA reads TGCGCCAGCAGCCTCGAAAGCCGGGGTTCCACTGAAGCTTTCTTT. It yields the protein CASSLESRGSTEAFF.

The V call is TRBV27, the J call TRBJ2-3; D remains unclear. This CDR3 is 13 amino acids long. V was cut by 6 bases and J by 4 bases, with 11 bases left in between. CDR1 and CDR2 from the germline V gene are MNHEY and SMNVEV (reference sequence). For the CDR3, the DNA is TGTGCCAGCAGCGCAATCCGGGCAGATACGCAGTATTTT. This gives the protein CASSAIRADTQYF.

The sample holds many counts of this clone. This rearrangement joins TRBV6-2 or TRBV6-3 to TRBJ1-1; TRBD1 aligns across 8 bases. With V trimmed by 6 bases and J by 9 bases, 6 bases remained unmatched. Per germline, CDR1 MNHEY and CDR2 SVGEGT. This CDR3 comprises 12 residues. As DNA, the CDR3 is TGTGCCAGCAGCATAAGACAGGGGAAAGCTTTCTTT. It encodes CASSIRQGKAFF.

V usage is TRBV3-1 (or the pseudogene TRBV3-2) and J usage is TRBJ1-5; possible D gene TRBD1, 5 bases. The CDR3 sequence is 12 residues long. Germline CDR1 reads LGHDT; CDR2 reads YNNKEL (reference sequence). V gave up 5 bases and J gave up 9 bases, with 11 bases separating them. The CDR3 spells CASSSGRGPQHF. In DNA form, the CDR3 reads TGTGCCAGCAGCTCTGGGAGGGGGCCCCAGCATTTT.

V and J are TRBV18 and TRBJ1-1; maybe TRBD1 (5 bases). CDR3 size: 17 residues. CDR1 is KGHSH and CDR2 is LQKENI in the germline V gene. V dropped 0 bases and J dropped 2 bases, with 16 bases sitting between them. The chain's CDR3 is CASSPPSQGQGNTEAFF. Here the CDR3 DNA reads TGTGCCAGCTCACCACCGAGTCAGGGCCAAGGAAACACTGAAGCTTTCTTT.

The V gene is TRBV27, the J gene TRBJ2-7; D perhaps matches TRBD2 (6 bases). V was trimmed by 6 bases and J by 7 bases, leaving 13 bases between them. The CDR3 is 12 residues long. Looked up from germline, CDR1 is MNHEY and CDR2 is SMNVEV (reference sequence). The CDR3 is CASRISGGEQYF. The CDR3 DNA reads TGTGCCAGCAGAATATCTGGAGGGGAGCAGTACTTC.

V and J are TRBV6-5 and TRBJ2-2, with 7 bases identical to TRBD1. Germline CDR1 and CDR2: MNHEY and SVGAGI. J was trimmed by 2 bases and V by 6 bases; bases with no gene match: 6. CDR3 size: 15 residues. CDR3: CASRPGTVNTGELFF. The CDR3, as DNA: TGTGCCAGCAGGCCCGGGACAGTCAACACCGGGGAGCTGTTTTTT.

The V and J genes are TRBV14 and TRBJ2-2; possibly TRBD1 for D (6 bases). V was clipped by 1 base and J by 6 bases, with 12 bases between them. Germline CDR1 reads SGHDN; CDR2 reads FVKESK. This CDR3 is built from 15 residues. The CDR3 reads CASSQARGRAGELFF. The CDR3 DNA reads TGTGCCAGCAGCCAAGCCAGGGGTAGGGCCGGGGAGCTGTTTTTT. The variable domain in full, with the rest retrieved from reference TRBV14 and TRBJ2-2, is EAGVTQFPSHSVIEKGQTVTLRCDPISGHDNLYWYRRVMGKEIKFLLHFVKESKQDESGMPNNRFLAERTGGTYSTLKVQPAELEDSGVYFCASSQARGRAGELFFGEGSRLTVL.